The entry below describes one TCR beta chain. Its antigen is still unknown. The data belong to a study of T cells after yellow fever vaccination. General study points: Shared CD4/CD8 clonotypes were a small share, likely from convergent recombination. FACS-sorted repertoires might harbor abundant contaminating clonotypes from the bulk population.

Trimming cost V 0 bases and J 6 bases; bases outside gene matches: 6. The length of the CDR3 is 15 residues. In germline, CDR1 is SGHVS, CDR2 FQNEAQ. The 5'RACE template-switching step produced TCR cDNA and added a universal primer site and UMIs. TCRdb recomputed calls from the 5' RACE reads with MiXCR, one row per CDR3 protein. The repertoire holds some 300,000 distinct CDR3 sequences, 8% to 9.5% seen once, with roughly a sixth in the top ten. The chain employs TRBV7-8 and TRBJ1-1, with TRBD1 matching over 8 bases. The receptor's source is a man aged 18 to 30 who received the YFV17D yellow fever vaccine. Sequenced here: PBMCs, sampled about 49 days after the first yellow fever vaccination. The CDR3 protein is CASSLAQGQGSEAFF. CDR3 DNA: TGTGCCAGCAGCTTAGCGCAAGGACAGGGTTCTGAAGCTTTCTTT. Using reference TRBV7-8 and TRBJ1-1 for the parts outside the CDR3, the full variable domain is GAGVSQSPRYKVAKRGQDVALRCDPISGHVSLFWYQQALGQGPEFLTYFQNEAQLDKSGLPSDRFFAERPEGSVSTLKIQRTQQEDSAVYLCASSLAQGQGSEAFFGQGTRLTVV.